The rows below give T cell receptor beta chains drawn from one sample of a study of blood T cell repertoires in COVID-19. This table comes from immunoSEQ multiplex PCR, and its TCRdb copy is limited to in-frame clones, with some not included. Here the sample spans some 490,000 clones, more than 85% being singletons. Sequences were obtained from PBMCs or T cells enriched from blood (not recorded which). Receptors originate from an older woman who had recovered from COVID-19. CDR3s include the opening cysteine and the closing phenylalanine or tryptophan. The D gene is left open where the match is weak. Clone sizes are given selectively: once, few, many, or a class where the clone is expanded.

abundance	v_gene	len	d_gene	j_gene	CDR3nt	CDR3aa
NA	TRBV11-3	20	TRBD2	TRBJ2-7	TGTGCCAGCAGCTTAGCCTATAGCCCTAGCGGGACTAGGCCCTCCTACGAGCAGTACTTC	CASSLAYSPSGTRPSYEQYF
once	TRBV5-6	14	TRBD1	TRBJ1-2	TGTGCCAGCAGCTCGCTGGGACAGGGAGAGGGCTACACCTTC	CASSSLGQGEGYTF
few	TRBV2	15	TRBD1	TRBJ1-2	TGTGCCAGCAGTGAAGGCAGGGGGATGGCGTATGGCTACACCTTC	CASSEGRGMAYGYTF
NA	TRBV10-1	18	TRBD1	TRBJ1-1	TGCGCCAGCAGAAAGGACAGGACAGGGCCCATTATGAACACTGAAGCTTTCTTT	CASRKDRTGPIMNTEAFF
many	TRBV30	14	NA	TRBJ2-3	TGTGCCTGGAGTGTTGGGCTAGCGACCGATACGCAGTATTTT	CAWSVGLATDTQYF
NA	TRBV9	17	TRBD2	TRBJ2-1	TGTGCCAGCAGCATGCCCAGCGGGGGACTACCAAGCAATGAGCAGTTCTTC	CASSMPSGGLPSNEQFF
NA	TRBV18	13	NA	TRBJ1-1	TGTGCCAGCTCCTCGGGTACAGGGACTGAAGCTTTCTTT	CASSSGTGTEAFF
NA	TRBV5-1	15	NA	TRBJ2-1	TGCGCCAGCAGCTTGGTGGCGGGGAGCTACAATGAGCAGTTCTTC	CASSLVAGSYNEQFF
NA	TRBV20-1	11	NA	TRBJ2-1	TGCAGTGCTACACTAGGGGGTGAGCAGTTCTTC	CSATLGGEQFF
once	TRBV29-1	11	NA	TRBJ2-7	TGCAGCGTTGCGGACAATCTCGAGCAGTACTTC	CSVADNLEQYF
NA	TRBV5-5	15	TRBD1	TRBJ1-2	TGTGCCAGCAGCTTAGGACAGGGTATGTTCTATGGCTACACCTTC	CASSLGQGMFYGYTF
many	TRBV11-3	16	TRBD2	TRBJ2-2	TGTGCCAGCAGCGATACCGGGACTACGAACACCGGGGAGCTGTTTTTT	CASSDTGTTNTGELFF
NA	TRBV6-1	15	TRBD2	TRBJ2-7	TGTGCCAGCAGTGAATTGGGTCGGGGGGACTACGAGCAGTACTTC	CASSELGRGDYEQYF
once	TRBV5-6	16	NA	TRBJ2-2	TGTGCCAGCAGCTTGTACGCAGGGCGGAACACCGGGGAGCTGTTTTTT	CASSLYAGRNTGELFF
few	TRBV18	16	NA	TRBJ2-5	TGTGCCAGCTCACCAGATACAGGGTTCGGGATGGAGACCCAGTACTTC	CASSPDTGFGMETQYF
NA	TRBV19	15	NA	TRBJ1-1	TGTGCCAGTAGTATTTTACAGGGTTGGGGTTCGGAAGCTTTCTTT	CASSILQGWGSEAFF
NA	TRBV4-1	16	NA	TRBJ1-1	TGCGCCAGCAGCCAAGACGAGAATAGGGGGGGCCTTGAAGCTTTCTTT	CASSQDENRGGLEAFF
NA	TRBV24-1	13	NA	TRBJ2-1	TGTGCCACCAGTGACCTCGGGTACAATGAGCAGTTCTTC	CATSDLGYNEQFF
NA	TRBV25-1	17	TRBD2	TRBJ2-1	TGTGCCAGCAGTGAATGGGGACTAGCGGTCGGGGGTGGTGAGCAGTTCTTC	CASSEWGLAVGGGEQFF
NA	TRBV2	14	NA	TRBJ1-6	TGTGCCAGCAGGGCAGGGGAATTTACTTCACCCCTCCACTTT	CASRAGEFTSPLHF
NA	TRBV6-5	13	NA	TRBJ2-2	TGTGCCAGCAGTTACCCAGGGACCGGGGAGCTGTTTTTT	CASSYPGTGELFF
once	TRBV7-9	14	TRBD1	TRBJ1-2	TGTGCCAGCAGCTCATGGACAGGGTCCTATGGCTACACCTTC	CASSSWTGSYGYTF
NA	TRBV29-1	15	NA	TRBJ1-4	TGCAGCGTTGAAGTCAGATCAGGAACTAATGAAAAACTGTTTTTT	CSVEVRSGTNEKLFF
NA	TRBV18	15	NA	TRBJ2-2	TGTGCCAGCTCACCGAGACTCGGGGTCACCGGGGAGCTGTTTTTT	CASSPRLGVTGELFF
NA	TRBV5-1	15	NA	TRBJ1-2	TGCGCCAGCAGAATACAGGGAGCGCCGCACTATGGCTACACCTTC	CASRIQGAPHYGYTF
NA	TRBV29-1	14	TRBD1	TRBJ2-1	TGCAGCGTTGGGGGACAGGGTGGCCCCAATGAGCAGTTCTTC	CSVGGQGGPNEQFF
few	TRBV4-1	15	NA	TRBJ2-3	TGCGCCAGCAGCCATGGTCAGGGCGCCATAGATACGCAGTATTTT	CASSHGQGAIDTQYF
NA	TRBV5-4	14	NA	TRBJ2-3	TGTGCCAGCAAAGGGGGGGCCATACCAGATACGCAGTATTTT	CASKGGAIPDTQYF
NA	TRBV24-1	17	NA	TRBJ2-5	TGTGCCACCAGTGATCCCTCGGACTCTCGGGGTGGGGAGACCCAGTACTTC	CATSDPSDSRGGETQYF
NA	TRBV24-1	13	NA	TRBJ1-5	TGTGCCACCAGTGCGGGGTTTTATCAGCCCCAGCATTTT	CATSAGFYQPQHF
once	TRBV24-1	17	TRBD1	TRBJ2-1	TGTGCCACCAGTGATCCCGACAGGGCAGAGCCTTACAATGAGCAGTTCTTC	CATSDPDRAEPYNEQFF